The 9 T cell receptor beta chains below come from one sample, sequenced in a study of shared clonotypes between healthy human individuals (dated by TCRdb to the early 2020s). Library prep was done by the immunoSEQ multiplex PCR assay. Entries here come from immuneACCESS through TCRdb and include only in-frame sequences with V and J called. Some clones fail to appear in such tables; in the studies checked, an unresolved V gene covers under half of the shortfall, and the cause of the remainder is unknown. The sample table records 640,000 or so clones; approximately 79% of these occur just once. Of the sample, 1.5% to 2% falls within the top ten clones. The source material was memory CD4+ T cells sorted from blood. Reading the label with the study, this specimen's cell subset or site is: CD45RA-negative fraction. The receptor set was obtained from a woman in her twenties or thirties in good health.

V is TRBV28 and J is TRBJ1-3; 8 nucleotides match TRBD1. Germline CDR1 is MDHEN and CDR2 is SYDVKM. This CDR3 is 16 amino acids long. V trimming: 6 bases; J trimming: 2 bases; junction bases outside the gene matches: 9. For the CDR3, the DNA is TGTGCCAGCAGCAGTCCCGCAGGGGGCACTGGAAACACCATATATTTT. It is translated as CASSSPAGGTGNTIYF.

The chain is built from TRBV7-2 and TRBJ1-4; no clear D. Per germline, CDR1 SGHTA and CDR2 FQGNSA. V dropped 2 bases and J dropped 3 bases, with 10 bases sitting between them. The CDR3 length is 15 residues. CDR3 protein: CASSLMNLANEKLFF. The CDR3 DNA reads as TGTGCCAGCAGCTTAATGAACCTGGCTAATGAAAAACTGTTTTTT.

The chain has TRBV28 and TRBJ2-2, with 11 bases matching TRBD2. The length of the CDR3 is 14 residues. The ends lost 6 bases at V and 5 bases at J; junction bases unmatched: 2. The germline V gene encodes CDR1 MDHEN and CDR2 SYDVKM. DNA for the CDR3: TGTGCCAGCAGAACTAGCGGGAGAACCGGGGAGCTGTTTTTT. The encoded protein is CASRTSGRTGELFF.

This clone was detected once. V is TRBV5-1 and J is TRBJ2-1; 10 positions match TRBD2. V was clipped by 2 bases and J by 8 bases; unmatched bases: 10. This CDR3 comprises 16 residues. CDR1 SGHRS and CDR2 YFSETQ come from the germline V gene. For the CDR3, the DNA is TGCGCCAGCAGCTTAGCCCCGGGACTAGCGTTTTATGAGCAGTTCTTC. It is translated as CASSLAPGLAFYEQFF.

This clone was counted many times. The chain combines TRBV1 with TRBJ2-7; the DNA was not compared with TRBD1, the D call given in the table. TRBV1 is tagged as a pseudogene. This CDR3 comprises 17 residues. The CDR3 sequence is CTSSPPEQDQCHYEQYF. The CDR3 bases are TGCACCAGCAGCCCCCCGGAACAGGACCAGTGTCACTACGAGCAGTACTTC.

The chain combines TRBV7-6 with TRBJ1-4; D possibly corresponds to TRBD1 (5 bases). Trimming removed 1 base at V and 8 bases at J, with 17 bases between. Germline V gene sequence: CDR1 SGHVS, CDR2 FNYEAQ. CDR3 length equals 16 residues. The CDR3 DNA follows: TGTGCCAGCAGCTTAGGGCTTACATCTGGGGGAGAAAAACTGTTTTTT. This sequence encodes CASSLGLTSGGEKLFF.

This clone was recorded a few times. This chain links TRBV30 with TRBJ1-5; D is possibly TRBD1 (5 bases). V was clipped by 0 bases and J by 1 base, with 7 bases between them. CDR3 size: 14 residues. From germline, CDR1 is GTSNPN and CDR2 SVGIG (reference sequence). CDR3 coding DNA: TGTGCCTGGAGTGTTGGGGCGAGCAATCAGCCCCAGCATTTT. Protein: CAWSVGASNQPQHF.

The chain has TRBV6-6 and TRBJ1-5; D remains unclear. The CDR3 runs to 14 residues. V was shortened by 7 bases and J by 1 base, with 11 bases between the two germline ends. CDR1 MNHNY and CDR2 SVGAGI come from the germline V gene (reference sequence). CDR3 coding DNA: TGTGCCAGCAATCGGGCGGGGAGCAATCAGCCCCAGCATTTT. Its protein product is CASNRAGSNQPQHF.

This clone showed up just a few times. The chain employs TRBV6-1 and TRBJ2-3, with 10 bases matching TRBD1. The CDR3 sequence is 15 residues long. J gave up 4 bases and V 7 bases, and 8 bases lay outside the gene matches. Germline V gives CDR1 MNHNS, CDR2 SASEGT. As DNA, the CDR3 is TGTGCCAGCATCATTGGGGGGACAGGGGCAGATACGCAGTATTTT. Translation: CASIIGGTGADTQYF.